This T cell receptor beta chain was found in a study of blood T cell repertoires in COVID-19. The wider study: Collection of acute and convalescent COVID-19 samples took place in the United States, Italy and Spain.

This CDR3 spans 14 amino acids. Trimming took 5 bases from V and 8 from J, leaving 17 bases between them. CDR1 and CDR2 from the germline V gene are SGHKS and YYEKEE (reference sequence). This table comes from immunoSEQ multiplex PCR, and its TCRdb copy is limited to in-frame clones, with some not included. The top ten clones hold less than 5% of a sample with about 110,000 clones, about 83% of them seen once. The sequencing sample was made of peripheral blood. The clonotype originates from a woman in her 70s with acute or convalescent COVID-19. V gene TRBV5-5 combines with J gene TRBJ2-4; a possible D gene is TRBD2 (7 bases). Written as DNA, the CDR3 is TGTGCCAGCAGTCAACAGGGAGGGTTGGACATTCAGTACTTC. It yields the protein CASSQQGGLDIQYF.